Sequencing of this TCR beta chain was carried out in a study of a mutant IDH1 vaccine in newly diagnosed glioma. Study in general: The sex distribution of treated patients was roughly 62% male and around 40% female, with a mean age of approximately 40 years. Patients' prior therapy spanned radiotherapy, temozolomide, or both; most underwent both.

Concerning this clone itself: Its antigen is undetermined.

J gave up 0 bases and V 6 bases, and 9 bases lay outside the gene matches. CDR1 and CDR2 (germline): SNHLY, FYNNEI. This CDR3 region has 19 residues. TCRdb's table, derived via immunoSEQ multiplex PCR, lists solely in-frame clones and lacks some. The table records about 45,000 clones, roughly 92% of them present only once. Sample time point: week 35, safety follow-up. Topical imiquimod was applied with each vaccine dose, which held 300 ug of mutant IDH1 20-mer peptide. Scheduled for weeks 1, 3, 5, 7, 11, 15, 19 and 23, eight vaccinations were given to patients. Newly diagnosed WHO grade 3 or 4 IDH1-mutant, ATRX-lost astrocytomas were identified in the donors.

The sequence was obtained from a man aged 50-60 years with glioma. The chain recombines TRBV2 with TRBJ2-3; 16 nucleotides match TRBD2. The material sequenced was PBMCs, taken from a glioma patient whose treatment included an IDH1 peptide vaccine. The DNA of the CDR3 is TGTGCCAGCAGGGGCAAGGGACTAGCGGGGGGGACTAGCACAGATACGCAGTATTTT. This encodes CASRGKGLAGGTSTDTQYF.